This paragraph covers one T cell receptor (beta chain) sequence. Its target is not known. The data originate from a study of CD8 T cells in Susac syndrome. Study-wide points: The study recognized that the number of individuals in its TCR sequencing and HLA analysis was relatively small.

CD8+ and CD4+ blood T cells underwent TCR beta sequencing. TEMRA cells were enriched by FACS, and CD4+ and CD8+ T cells were negatively isolated. RNA was extracted with the RNeasy kit, and a quantity of roughly 0.45 to 1 ug was reverse transcribed using random hexamers. The authors amplified TCR beta CDR3 across 54 Vbeta and 13 Jbeta using immunoSEQ multiplex PCR. One entry per CDR3 protein results from TCRdb running MiXCR on the immunoSEQ multiplex PCR reads. Among some 300,000 distinct CDR3 sequences, about 91% were seen once, and the ten largest hold 0.18%. The CDR3 spans 11 residues. Germline assignment: CDR1 LNHDA and CDR2 SQIVND (reference sequence). With 11 bases clipped from V and 8 bases from J, the junction kept 8 bases outside the gene matches.

The genes are TRBV19 and TRBJ1-1; 7 bases match TRBD1. The source material was CD8+ T cells from PBMCs. The sequence derives from a human donor with multiple sclerosis. The CDR3 loop reads CALRQGNEAFF. Here the CDR3 DNA reads TGTGCCTTGCGACAGGGAAACGAAGCTTTCTTT.